This T cell receptor beta chain was captured by sequencing in a study of cytomegalovirus exposure and HLA in healthy donors. Study conclusions and caveats: Excluded were some V segments that proved indistinguishable, including TRBV6-2 and TRBV6-3.

As concerns this clone: Its antigen is still unknown.

Germline CDR1 and CDR2: MNHNS and SASEGT. CDR3 length: 15 amino acids. The V gene end was trimmed by 7 bases and the J gene end by 6 bases; junction bases not matched to a gene: 11. Primers for the PCR totalled 60 Vbeta and 13 Jbeta. Generated by immunoSEQ multiplex PCR, the TCRdb table keeps only in-frame clones and is missing some. Of about 97,000 clones listed, less than 80% are singletons. Sequencing was done on a sample of PBMCs. The TCR sequence derives from a man between 40 and 49 years old in good health and CMV-seronegative. The chain uses TRBV6-1 and TRBJ2-2; 7 nucleotides align to TRBD1. Here the CDR3 reads CASNRGQDLPGELFF. The CDR3 DNA is TGTGCCAGCAATCGAGGACAGGACCTTCCCGGGGAGCTGTTTTTT.